What follows are 10 T cell receptor beta chains derived from one specimen sequenced in a study of blood T cell repertoires in COVID-19. Data came from immunoSEQ multiplex PCR; TCRdb stores just in-frame clones and leaves some out. The table has roughly 29,000 clones, 80% to 90% seen once. Sequencing was done on a sample of peripheral blood. These receptors were collected from a woman older than 75 with COVID-19, enrolled during active disease.

The CDR3 here is CSVETGGPPYEQYF. CDR3 DNA sequence: TGCAGCGTTGAGACAGGGGGCCCCCCCTACGAGCAGTACTTC. The V and J genes are TRBV29-1 and TRBJ2-7; 10 bases fit TRBD1. J gave up 2 bases and V 3 bases, and 4 bases lay outside the gene matches. The CDR3 has 14 residues. The germline V gene encodes CDR1 SQVTM and CDR2 ANQGSEA.

V gene TRBV7-3 combines with J gene TRBJ2-4, with TRBD1 identical over 8 bases. V dropped 5 bases and J dropped 3; count of bases not matched to a gene: 9. Germline V gene data show CDR1 as SGHTA and CDR2 as FQGTGA. There are 16 residues in the CDR3. The CDR3 bases are TGTGCCAGCAGCCCTGGACAGGGAGAATACAAAAACATTCAGTACTTC. This sequence encodes CASSPGQGEYKNIQYF.

V and J are TRBV18 and TRBJ1-2; 7 nucleotides match TRBD1. Germline loops: CDR1 KGHSH, CDR2 LQKENI. The CDR3 is 14 amino acids. The V segment lost 3 bases and the J segment 1 base; nucleotides outside the gene matches: 2. The CDR3 reads CASSPGQLNYGYTF. As DNA, the CDR3 is TGTGCCAGCTCACCGGGACAGCTTAACTATGGCTACACCTTC.

CDR3 residues: CASSLEGRGGYTF. CDR3 sequence (DNA): TGTGCCAGCAGCTTGGAAGGGCGCGGGGGCTACACCTTC. The chain recombines TRBV5-5 with TRBJ1-2, with unresolved D. CDR1 is SGHKS, CDR2 YYEKEE, per germline (reference sequence). V lost 0 bases to trimming and J lost 8 bases, with 11 bases between them. This CDR3 comprises 13 residues.

The chain carries TRBV14 and TRBJ2-3; TRBD1 agrees at 9 bases. Unmatched junction bases numbered 14, after V lost 1 base and J lost 3 bases. Germline lookup yields CDR1 SGHDN and CDR2 FVKESK. The CDR3 runs 19 residues. The CDR3 reads CASSQGTGVGSRRTDTQYF. The CDR3 DNA follows: TGTGCCAGCAGCCAAGGGACAGGGGTCGGGAGCCGCAGGACAGATACGCAGTATTTT.

The chain employs TRBV3-1 (or the pseudogene TRBV3-2) and TRBJ1-5; 8 bases are shared with TRBD1. Germline V gene sequence: CDR1 LGHDT, CDR2 YNNKEL (reference sequence). The CDR3 spans 16 residues. V lost 4 bases, J lost 1 base, and 6 bases stayed unmatched. The DNA for the CDR3 is TGTGCCAGCAGCCGAGGACAGGGTGGAAGCAATCAGCCCCAGCATTTT. Amino acids: CASSRGQGGSNQPQHF.

The chain joins TRBV27 to TRBJ1-2, with no clear D. The CDR3 contains 16 residues. The germline gives CDR1 MNHEY, CDR2 SMNVEV (reference sequence). V was pared by 6 bases and J by 0 bases, with 17 bases between. Here the CDR3 reads CASSPFHRRTNYGYTF. The DNA for the CDR3 is TGTGCCAGCAGCCCCTTCCACAGAAGAACTAACTATGGCTACACCTTC.

The chain links TRBV18 to TRBJ2-5; 7 bases map to TRBD2. With V trimmed by 4 bases and J by 5 bases, 13 bases remained unmatched. The CDR3 totals 16 residues. The germline V gene encodes CDR1 KGHSH and CDR2 LQKENI. The CDR3 reads CASSHTRAGVTETQYF. The CDR3 DNA is TGTGCCAGCTCACATACGAGGGCGGGGGTGACGGAGACCCAGTACTTC.

This sequence joins TRBV18 and TRBJ1-3; unclear D gene. The CDR3 has 16 residues. Germline values: CDR1 KGHSH, CDR2 LQKENI. V lost 5 bases and J lost 4, with 18 bases in between. The CDR3 sequence is CASSTNPRGSGNTIYF. Here the CDR3 DNA reads TGTGCCAGCTCAACGAACCCTCGGGGTTCCGGAAACACCATATATTTT.

CDR3 amino acids: CASSDRGGAYEQYF. The DNA for the CDR3 is TGCGCCAGCAGCGACAGAGGTGGGGCTTACGAGCAGTACTTC. J is TRBJ2-7 and V is TRBV5-1; D is perhaps TRBD1 (5 bases). Germline CDR1 reads SGHRS; CDR2 reads YFSETQ. This CDR3 is 14 amino acids long. The V gene lost 4 bases and the J gene lost 4 bases, with 15 bases spanning the gap. Variable domain in full (rest from reference TRBV5-1 and TRBJ2-7): KAGVTQTPRYLIKTRGQQVTLSCSPISGHRSVSWYQQTPGQGLQFLFEYFSETQRNKGNFPGRFSGRQFSNSRSEMNVSTLELGDSALYLCASSDRGGAYEQYFGPGTRLTVT.